Listed below are T cell receptor beta chains from one sample, sequenced in a study of T-cell reconstitution after alpha-beta-depleted transplantation in children. TCRdb fed the PCR reads into MiXCR, producing one record per CDR3 protein. The sample has around 700,000 distinct CDR3 sequences, approximately 14% seen once. Source: PBMCs, taken before TCRalphabeta/CD19-depleted stem cell transplant. These receptors all stem from a girl aged 2 to 10 with congenital amegakaryocytic thrombocytopenia, due to receive a stem cell transplant. CDR3s include the opening cysteine and the closing phenylalanine or tryptophan. The D gene is left open where the match is weak. Part of the rows lack a size; the others show once, few, many or a class for expanded clones.

j_gene,v_gene,abundance,d_gene,CDR3nt,CDR3aa
TRBJ2-5,TRBV2,few,TRBD2,TGTGCCAGCAGTGCGACTAGCGTGGAGACCCAGTACTTC,CASSATSVETQYF
TRBJ2-1,TRBV25-1,many,NA,TGTGCCAGCAGTGACAGCCTAGCCCCCTTCCCTTTCTACAATGAGCAGTTCTTC,CASSDSLAPFPFYNEQFF
TRBJ2-7,TRBV15,few,NA,TGTGCCACCAGCAGAACGGCCAACAGGGACTGGGAGACCTACGAGCAGTACTTC,CATSRTANRDWETYEQYF
TRBJ2-5,TRBV20-1,NA,NA,TGCAGTGGGCGGGCGACGAGGGAGGGGGCCGGAGAGACCCAGTACTTC,CSGRATREGAGETQYF
TRBJ2-3,TRBV20-1,many,NA,TGCAGTGCTAGAAAGGGGGGCGCGGTAGATACGCAGTATTTT,CSARKGGAVDTQYF
TRBJ2-3,TRBV5-1,NA,TRBD2,TGCGCCAGCAGCACTTTAGCGGGAGCTACAGATACGCAGTATTTT,CASSTLAGATDTQYF
TRBJ2-3,TRBV20-1,NA,NA,TGCAGTGCTAGAGATCGGAGCGGGAGCACAGATACGCAGTATTTT,CSARDRSGSTDTQYF
TRBJ2-3,TRBV5-1,few,TRBD2,TGCGCCAGCAGCTCCGCCGGGACTATTCTTACAGATACGCAGTATTTT,CASSSAGTILTDTQYF
TRBJ2-3,TRBV7-9,NA,TRBD2,TGTGCCAGCAGACGCACCCGACTAGCGGCAGGAGATACGCAGTATTTT,CASRRTRLAAGDTQYF
TRBJ2-1,TRBV20-1,many,NA,TGCAGTGCTAGCCCCGAGTTGGGTGAGCAGTTCTTC,CSASPELGEQFF
TRBJ2-5,TRBV12-3/TRBV12-4,many,NA,TGTGCCAGCAGTTTCTACCGAGAGACCCAGTACTTC,CASSFYRETQYF
TRBJ2-7,TRBV20-1,NA,TRBD2,TGCAGTGCTAGGGGGACTAGCGGGACTAGACGCTCCTACGAGCAGTACTTC,CSARGTSGTRRSYEQYF
TRBJ1-3,TRBV7-7,many,NA,TGTGCCAGCAGCAAGGGCCTCAGGGGCTCTGGAAACACCATATATTTT,CASSKGLRGSGNTIYF
TRBJ2-1,TRBV11-2,many,TRBD2,TGTGCCAGCAGCTTATACGGTATCTGGGCTAGCGGGAGGATCAAGAATGAGCAGTTCTTC,CASSLYGIWASGRIKNEQFF
TRBJ2-1,TRBV7-9,many,NA,TGTGCCAGCAGCTCGATCGAGTCCTACAATGAGCAGTTCTTC,CASSSIESYNEQFF
TRBJ1-4,TRBV7-2,NA,NA,TGTGCCAGCAGCTTAGGGGGTGGCAGAAATAATGAAAAACTGTTTTTT,CASSLGGGRNNEKLFF
TRBJ2-1,TRBV30,NA,NA,TGTGCCTGGTCGACAGGTGGGAATGAGCAGTTCTTC,CAWSTGGNEQFF
TRBJ1-2,TRBV30,few,NA,TGTGCCTGGAGCGTAGGCCTGCTATGGGGGGAAGGCTACACCTTC,CAWSVGLLWGEGYTF
TRBJ1-4,TRBV7-6,many,TRBD1,TGTGCCAGCAGTGTCTTAGGGGGCGTGAGAGAAAAACTGTTTTTT,CASSVLGGVREKLFF
TRBJ2-7,TRBV12-3/TRBV12-4,NA,NA,TGTGCCAGCAGTTCCCCACCGACACGATACTACGAGCAGTACTTC,CASSSPPTRYYEQYF
TRBJ1-1,TRBV12-3/TRBV12-4,many,NA,TGTGCCAGCAGTTTTGTGGGACGAGGTGAAGCTTTCTTT,CASSFVGRGEAFF
TRBJ1-6,TRBV5-1,few,TRBD1,TGCGCCAGCAGCTTGGAATACAGGGGAAGTTCACCCCTCCACTTT,CASSLEYRGSSPLHF
TRBJ2-5,TRBV7-8,NA,TRBD2,TGTGCCAGCAGCTTGAGACGGGAGGGGACCCAGTACTTC,CASSLRREGTQYF
TRBJ2-1,TRBV6-5,many,TRBD2,TGTGCCAGCAGTTACTCAGACCTTAGCGGGAGAGTCTCCTACAATGAGCAGTTCTTC,CASSYSDLSGRVSYNEQFF
TRBJ1-4,TRBV11-2,many,TRBD1,TGTGCCAGCAGGCCCTCCACAGGGGGCAGTGAAAAACTGTTTTTT,CASRPSTGGSEKLFF
TRBJ2-7,TRBV30,many,NA,TGTGCCTGGAGTAAAGCTAAGCAGTACTTC,CAWSKAKQYF
TRBJ2-3,TRBV29-1,many,NA,TGCAGCGTTGTAGGGACATCACCAGATACGCAGTATTTT,CSVVGTSPDTQYF
TRBJ2-3,TRBV20-1,many,TRBD2,TGCAGTGCTACCTCGGGAGGTTGGGATACGCAGTATTTT,CSATSGGWDTQYF
TRBJ2-2,TRBV11-2,few,NA,TGTGCCAGCAGCTTACCGGGATACGCGAGGAACACCGGGGAGCTGTTTTTT,CASSLPGYARNTGELFF
TRBJ2-5,TRBV20-1,few,NA,TGCAGTGCTAGGCCCGGGACGGAAGAGACCCAGTACTTC,CSARPGTEETQYF
TRBJ2-5,TRBV5-3,NA,TRBD2,TGTGCCACCGGGGCCCTATTGCTAGCGGGAGCTAATACGGAGACCCAGTACTTC,CATGALLLAGANTETQYF
TRBJ2-2,TRBV20-1,NA,NA,TGCAGTGCTAGGGCCAGAATAACCGGGGAGCTGTTTTTT,CSARARITGELFF
TRBJ2-2,TRBV5-5,NA,NA,TGTGCCAGCAGCTCTTTTCAGGGATCCGGGGAGCTGTTTTTT,CASSSFQGSGELFF
TRBJ2-2,TRBV20-1,few,NA,TGCAGTGCTAGGGTACAGGGAAGGTTGACCGGGGAGCTGTTTTTT,CSARVQGRLTGELFF
TRBJ2-3,TRBV20-1,NA,NA,TGCAGTGCTAGAGGAACCGTGGGAGATACGCAGTATTTT,CSARGTVGDTQYF
TRBJ1-1,TRBV15,few,NA,TGTGCCACCAGCAGAGATAAGGGATATGGGGGAACCACTGAAGCTTTCTTT,CATSRDKGYGGTTEAFF
TRBJ2-7,TRBV11-1,many,TRBD1,TGTGCCAGCAGCTTAAGCTCGACAGGGTGGTACGAGCAGTACTTC,CASSLSSTGWYEQYF
TRBJ2-2,TRBV20-1,once,NA,TGCAGTGCTAGAGGCAGAGCAAACACCGGGGAGCTGTTTTTT,CSARGRANTGELFF
TRBJ2-3,TRBV5-1,few,TRBD2,TGCGCCAGCAGCTTGGGACTAGCGGGAGATTCCGATACGCAGTATTTT,CASSLGLAGDSDTQYF
TRBJ1-5,TRBV24-1,NA,TRBD1,TGTGCCACCAGTGCTTCTCCCCCGGGGGCGACAGGGTTCGGCAATCAGCCCCAGCATTTT,CATSASPPGATGFGNQPQHF
TRBJ2-5,TRBV7-2,NA,NA,TGTGCCAGCAGCTTAGCGGGAGATAGAGAGACCCAGTACTTC,CASSLAGDRETQYF
TRBJ2-3,TRBV5-1,many,TRBD1,TGCGCCAGCAGCGTGACAGGGAGTACAGATACGCAGTATTTT,CASSVTGSTDTQYF
TRBJ2-3,TRBV29-1,NA,TRBD2,TGCAGTTCGGGACTAGCGGGGACGGGAGCAGATACGCAGTATTTT,CSSGLAGTGADTQYF
TRBJ2-7,TRBV20-1,NA,TRBD2,TGCAGTGCTGCCCCTCCTAGCGGGAGTTACGAGCAGTACTTC,CSAAPPSGSYEQYF
TRBJ1-2,TRBV29-1,many,TRBD1,TGCAGCGTTGTCAAGACGACAGGGGCCTCTGGCTACACCTTC,CSVVKTTGASGYTF
TRBJ2-1,TRBV7-9,many,NA,TGTGCCAGCAGCAGACTAGTCGTCGATGAGCAGTTCTTC,CASSRLVVDEQFF
TRBJ1-1,TRBV29-1,many,NA,TGCAGCGCCCTTGACCCCGGAGCTTTCTTT,CSALDPGAFF
TRBJ2-7,TRBV5-6,many,TRBD1,TGTGCCAGCAGCTCCTACAGGGGGTTCTACGAGCAGTACTTC,CASSSYRGFYEQYF
TRBJ2-7,TRBV20-1,many,TRBD1,TGCAGTGCTAGTGGGACAGGGGGCTCCTACGAGCAGTACTTC,CSASGTGGSYEQYF
TRBJ1-2,TRBV12-3/TRBV12-4,many,TRBD1,TGTGCCAGCAGTCCGACAGGGAACTATGGCTACACCTTC,CASSPTGNYGYTF
TRBJ1-4,TRBV11-2,NA,TRBD1,TGTGCCAGCAGCCGGACAGGGGTATATGAAAAACTGTTTTTT,CASSRTGVYEKLFF
TRBJ2-3,TRBV10-3,many,NA,TGTGCCATCAGTGCACCGACTAGTTTGACGTCCGATACGCAGTATTTT,CAISAPTSLTSDTQYF
TRBJ2-3,TRBV20-1,few,TRBD2,TGCAGTGCTAAGGCGGGAGGGCCGAGGGGGGATACGCAGTATTTT,CSAKAGGPRGDTQYF
TRBJ1-5,TRBV6-2/TRBV6-3,NA,TRBD1,TGTGCCAGCAGTTACTCGAACAGGGGGGTGCGACAGCCCCAGCATTTT,CASSYSNRGVRQPQHF
TRBJ2-4,TRBV5-1,many,NA,TGCGCCAGCAGCCCAATGGGGCAGGGTCTGTACTTC,CASSPMGQGLYF